These 14 T cell receptor beta chains came from one sample sequenced in a study of response to subunit inactivated influenza vaccine. In TCRdb, the RT-PCR reads were re-called with MiXCR into one record per CDR3 protein. This table has hundreds of thousands of distinct CDR3 sequences, 20% to 25% appearing once. Sequences were derived from PBMCs from blood, sampled approximately 20 months after vaccination. The source of these receptors is a man between 50 and 69 years old who received an inactivated influenza vaccine.

This clonotype has a count of ten or more. The chain employs TRBV6-6 and TRBJ2-7; possibly TRBD2 for D (5 bases). With 6 bases removed from V and 2 bases from J, the gap between germline ends came to 14 bases. In germline, CDR1 is MNHNY, CDR2 SVGAGI (reference sequence). The CDR3 contains 14 residues. Here the CDR3 reads CASSLTEGPYEQYF. The DNA of the CDR3 is TGTGCCAGCAGCCTAACAGAGGGCCCCTACGAGCAGTACTTC.

In its sample, this clonotype was seen a few times. The chain is built from TRBV6-2 or TRBV6-3 and TRBJ1-5; 10 positions agree with TRBD1. V lost 0 bases and J lost 2; bases outside the gene matches: 10. The CDR3 extends over 19 amino acids. Germline CDR1 MNHEY, CDR2 SVGEGT. Written as DNA, the CDR3 is TGTGCCAGCAGTTACTCCATGGACAGGGGGTATTCGGGCAATCAGCCCCAGCATTTT. This codes for CASSYSMDRGYSGNQPQHF.

This clonotype was observed a handful of times. V gene TRBV5-5 combines with J gene TRBJ2-1; maybe TRBD2 (5 bases). Trimming cost V 1 base and J 5 bases, with 16 bases left between them. The CDR3 length is 16 residues. The V gene's germline CDR1 is SGHKS and CDR2 YYEKEE (reference sequence). CDR3 sequence: CASSLPLGSQNNEQFF. The CDR3 DNA reads as TGTGCCAGCAGCTTGCCCCTGGGGAGCCAAAACAATGAGCAGTTCTTC.

At least ten counts were recorded for this clonotype. The rearrangement uses TRBV4-1 and TRBJ1-5; D gene ambiguous. Trimming pared 1 base from V and 6 bases from J, leaving 10 bases between. The CDR3 is 14 amino acids. The germline V gene encodes CDR1 MGHRA and CDR2 YSYEKL. The CDR3 DNA sequence: TGCGCCAGCAGCCAAGTAGGTGAGAGTCAGCCCCAGCATTTT. Its protein product is CASSQVGESQPQHF.

In its sample, this clonotype was seen many times. The V and J genes are TRBV5-1 and TRBJ1-2, with D possibly TRBD1 on 6 matching bases. The CDR3 has 13 amino acids. V lost 2 bases to trimming and J lost 4 bases, with 9 bases between them. The V gene's germline CDR1 is SGHRS and CDR2 YFSETQ. Here the CDR3 DNA reads TGCGCCAGCAGCTTAGGGACAAGCTATGGCTACACCTTC. Translating gives CASSLGTSYGYTF. Full variable domain (outside the CDR3, taken from reference TRBV5-1 and TRBJ1-2): KAGVTQTPRYLIKTRGQQVTLSCSPISGHRSVSWYQQTPGQGLQFLFEYFSETQRNKGNFPGRFSGRQFSNSRSEMNVSTLELGDSALYLCASSLGTSYGYTFGSGTRLTVV.

This CDR3 is CASSLRRRETQYF. DNA for the CDR3: TGTGCCAGCAGCCTCCGGAGAAGAGAGACCCAGTACTTC. This sequence joins TRBV7-6 and TRBJ2-5; D ambiguous. The CDR3 runs 13 residues. Trimming shortened V by 5 bases and J by 4 bases, and 11 bases separated the two germline ends. Germline values: CDR1 SGHVS, CDR2 FNYEAQ.

This chain joins TRBV9 and TRBJ1-1; D is unresolved. Germline V gives CDR1 SGDLS, CDR2 YYNGEE. V was clipped by 0 bases and J by 5 bases, with 14 bases between them. The CDR3 consists of 15 residues. DNA of the CDR3: TGTGCCAGCAGCGTAGCGGGAGGGAGAGGGACTGAAGCTTTCTTT. Translating it yields CASSVAGGRGTEAFF. Complete variable domain (other parts from reference TRBV9 and TRBJ1-1): DSGVTQTPKHLITATGQRVTLRCSPRSGDLSVYWYQQSLDQGLQFLIQYYNGEERAKGNILERFSAQQFPDLHSELNLSSLELGDSALYFCASSVAGGRGTEAFFGQGTRLTVV.

This clonotype was observed a few times. V gene TRBV7-2 combines with J gene TRBJ2-2; D tentatively fits TRBD1 or TRBD2 (5 bases each). From germline, CDR1 is SGHTA and CDR2 FQGNSA. The V end was cut by 1 base, the J end by 6 bases, with 15 bases between. This CDR3 spans 16 amino acids. The CDR3 sequence: CASSLVGPLGAGELFF. The CDR3, as DNA: TGTGCCAGCAGCTTAGTAGGACCCCTGGGGGCCGGGGAGCTGTTTTTT.

The genes are TRBV29-1 and TRBJ2-1; tentatively, D is TRBD2 (5 bases). There are 14 residues in the CDR3. Trimming took 4 bases from V and 0 from J, leaving 10 bases between them. Germline V gene data show CDR1 as SQVTM and CDR2 as ANQGSEA. The CDR3 DNA sequence: TGCAGCGTTGTAGCGCCAAGCTCCTACAATGAGCAGTTCTTC. This translates into CSVVAPSSYNEQFF.

This clonotype was counted many times. The chain is built from TRBV7-9 and TRBJ1-2; 8 positions agree with TRBD1. Germline CDR1 reads SEHNR; CDR2 reads FQNEAQ (reference sequence). This CDR3 spans 14 amino acids. The V gene end was trimmed by 5 bases and the J gene end by 4 bases; junction bases not matched to a gene: 6. For the CDR3, the DNA is TGTGCCAGCAGCCCTCTGACAGGGGCCTATGGCTACACCTTC. It translates to CASSPLTGAYGYTF.

A remark on this clonotype: Here the CDR3 omits its conserved ending phenylalanine or tryptophan, so a read error is the likely source. V and J are TRBV20-1 and TRBJ1-5, with unresolved D. Trimming shortened V by 5 bases and J by 5 bases, and 10 bases separated the two germline ends. Looked up from germline, CDR1 is DFQATT and CDR2 is SNEGSKA (reference sequence). The CDR3 is 12 residues long. The CDR3 DNA sequence: TGCAGTGCTGCCTCCGGGGATCAGCCCCAGCATCTT. Translated, it gives CSAASGDQPQHL.

This clonotype occurred many times. V gene TRBV5-1 combines with J gene TRBJ1-1, with 8 bases aligning to TRBD1. The germline CDR1 and CDR2 sequences are SGHRS and YFSETQ. The CDR3 contains 16 residues. Losses at the gene ends were 5 bases for V and 2 bases for J; bases not matched to a gene: 11. The CDR3 reads CASRPPGTGPNTEAFF. CDR3 coding DNA: TGCGCCAGCAGACCCCCCGGGACAGGTCCTAACACTGAAGCTTTCTTT.

The chain employs TRBV2 and TRBJ2-3, with a possible D match to TRBD1 (5 bases). CDR1 is SNHLY, CDR2 FYNNEI, per germline. There are 15 residues in the CDR3. V shed 7 bases and J shed 0 bases, with 14 bases lying between them. The CDR3 sequence is CASTDHRISTDTQYF. The CDR3 DNA reads as TGTGCCAGCACCGACCACAGGATAAGCACAGATACGCAGTATTTT.

Only a few counts were recorded for this clonotype. The rearrangement uses TRBV24-1 and TRBJ1-2; tentative D call: TRBD1 (6 bases). CDR1 is KGHDR, CDR2 SFDVKD, per germline. This CDR3 region has 14 residues. Trimming pared 3 bases from V and 6 bases from J, leaving 13 bases between. CDR3 DNA: TGTGCCACCAGTGATGGACAGTGGAACAATGGCTACACCTTC. Its protein is CATSDGQWNNGYTF.